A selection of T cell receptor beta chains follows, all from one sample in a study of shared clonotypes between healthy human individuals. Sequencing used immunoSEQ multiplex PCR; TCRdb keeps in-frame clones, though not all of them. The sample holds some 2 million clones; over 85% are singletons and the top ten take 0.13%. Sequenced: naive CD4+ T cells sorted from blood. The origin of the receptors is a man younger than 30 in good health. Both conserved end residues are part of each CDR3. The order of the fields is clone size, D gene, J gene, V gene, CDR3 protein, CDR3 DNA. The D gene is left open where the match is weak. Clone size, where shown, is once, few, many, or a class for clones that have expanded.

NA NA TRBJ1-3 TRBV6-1 CASSEAGAAGNTIYF TGTGCCAGCAGTGAAGCAGGGGCTGCCGGAAACACCATATATTTT
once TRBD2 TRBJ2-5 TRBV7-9 CASSFSGLGETQYF TGTGCCAGCAGCTTTAGCGGGCTTGGCGAGACCCAGTACTTC
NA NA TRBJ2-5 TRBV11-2 CASSLGDIRETQYF TGTGCCAGCAGCTTAGGGGACATCCGGGAGACCCAGTACTTC
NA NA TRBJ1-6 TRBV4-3 CASSQGTNSPLHF TGCGCCAGCAGCCAAGGTACGAATTCACCCCTCCACTTT
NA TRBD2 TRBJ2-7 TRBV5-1 CASSGGDGPYEQYF TGCGCCAGCAGCGGGGGGGACGGTCCCTACGAGCAGTACTTC
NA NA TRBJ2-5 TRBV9 CASSADPGETQYF TGTGCCAGCAGCGCGGACCCGGGAGAGACCCAGTACTTC
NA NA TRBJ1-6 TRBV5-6 CASSLEGLLNSPLHF TGTGCCAGCAGCTTGGAGGGGCTCCTGAATTCACCCCTCCACTTT
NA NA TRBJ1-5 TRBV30 CAWSVHGRQPQHF TGTGCCTGGAGTGTTCACGGTCGCCAGCCCCAGCATTTT
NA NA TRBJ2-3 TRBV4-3 CASSLSRDATQYF TGCGCCAGCAGCCTCTCCCGGGACGCAACGCAGTATTTT
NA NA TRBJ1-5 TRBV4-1 CASSQEGSGNQPQHF TGCGCCAGCAGCCAAGAGGGGTCAGGGAATCAGCCCCAGCATTTT
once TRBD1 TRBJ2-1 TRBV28 CASSLWRTGPNEQFF TGTGCCAGCAGTTTATGGAGGACAGGGCCCAATGAGCAGTTCTTC
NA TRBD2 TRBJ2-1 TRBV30 CAWSPGLAIPEQFF TGTGCCTGGAGTCCGGGACTAGCGATTCCTGAGCAGTTCTTC
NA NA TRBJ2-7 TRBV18 CASSPPGPPYEQYF TGTGCCAGCTCACCCCCCGGGCCACCCTACGAGCAGTACTTC
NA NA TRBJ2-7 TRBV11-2 CASSFNSVARLAYEQYF TGTGCCAGCAGCTTCAATTCGGTGGCCCGATTAGCCTACGAGCAGTACTTC
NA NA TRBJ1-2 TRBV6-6 CASNRGPPGHGYTF TGTGCCAGCAACCGGGGACCCCCGGGACATGGCTACACCTTC
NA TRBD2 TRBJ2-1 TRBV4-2 CASSQDKGGGAYYNEQFF TGTGCCAGCAGCCAAGATAAGGGCGGGGGGGCCTACTACAATGAGCAGTTCTTC
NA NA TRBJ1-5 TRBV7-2 CASSLARDQPQHF TGTGCCAGCAGCTTAGCCAGGGATCAGCCCCAGCATTTT
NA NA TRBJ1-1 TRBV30 CAWSVPLQGPEAFF TGTGCCTGGAGTGTCCCTCTACAGGGACCTGAAGCTTTCTTT
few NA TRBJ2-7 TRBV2 CASASGRAEQYF TGTGCCAGCGCGTCAGGGCGTGCCGAGCAGTACTTC
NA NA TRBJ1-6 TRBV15 CATSRGRGTRSPLHF TGTGCCACCAGCAGAGGGCGCGGTACCCGTTCACCCCTCCACTTT